This T cell receptor (beta chain) appears in the sequencing data of a study of beta chain features in type 1 diabetes. The study's findings and limits: PCR could preferentially amplify shorter templates, alike in patients and controls.

On this clone: The antigen remains unidentified.

V shed 3 bases, J shed 13 bases, and the junction held 6 bases outside the gene matches. This CDR3 region has 12 residues. Germline CDR1 is KGHSH and CDR2 is LQKENI. The isolated RNA, all of it, was reverse transcribed, so expressed TCRB transcripts were what got sequenced. TCRdb's table, derived via immunoSEQ multiplex PCR, lists solely in-frame clones and lacks some. The profile shows 130,000 to 150,000 clones, about 50% of them singletons. Sequencing input: Tregs from blood. The chain couples TRBV18 to TRBJ1-2; TRBD1 matches at 9 bases. This receptor was taken from a man younger than 35 in good health. This CDR3 reads CASSPGQGHGTF. The CDR3 nucleotides read TGTGCCAGCTCACCGGGACAGGGACATGGCACCTTC.